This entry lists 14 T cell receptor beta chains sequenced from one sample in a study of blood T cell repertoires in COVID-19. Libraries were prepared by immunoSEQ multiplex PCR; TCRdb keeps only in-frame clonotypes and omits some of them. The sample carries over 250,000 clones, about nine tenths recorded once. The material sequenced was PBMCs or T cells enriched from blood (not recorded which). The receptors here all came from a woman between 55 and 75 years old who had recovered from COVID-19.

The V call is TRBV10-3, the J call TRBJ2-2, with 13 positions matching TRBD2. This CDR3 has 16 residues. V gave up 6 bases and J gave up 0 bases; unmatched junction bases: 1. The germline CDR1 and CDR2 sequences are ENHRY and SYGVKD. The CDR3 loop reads CAIRTSGRPNTGELFF. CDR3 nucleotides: TGTGCCATCAGGACTAGCGGGAGGCCGAACACCGGGGAGCTGTTTTTT.

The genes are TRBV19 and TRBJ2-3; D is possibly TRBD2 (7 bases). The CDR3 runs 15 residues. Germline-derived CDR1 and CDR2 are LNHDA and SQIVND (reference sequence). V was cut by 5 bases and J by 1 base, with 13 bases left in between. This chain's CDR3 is CASSYPGGGTDTQYF. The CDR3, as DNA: TGTGCCAGTAGTTACCCGGGGGGCGGCACAGATACGCAGTATTTT.

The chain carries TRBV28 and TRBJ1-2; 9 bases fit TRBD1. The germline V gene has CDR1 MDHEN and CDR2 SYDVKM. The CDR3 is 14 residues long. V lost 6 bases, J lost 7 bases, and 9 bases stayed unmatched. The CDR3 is CASRSMDRGGGYTF. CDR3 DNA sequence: TGTGCCAGCAGAAGCATGGACAGGGGCGGTGGCTACACCTTC.

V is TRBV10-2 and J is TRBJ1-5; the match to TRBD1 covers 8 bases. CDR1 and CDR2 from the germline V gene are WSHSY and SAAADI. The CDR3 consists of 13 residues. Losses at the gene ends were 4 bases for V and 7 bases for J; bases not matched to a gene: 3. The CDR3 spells CASSARTGQPQHF. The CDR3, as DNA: TGCGCCAGCAGTGCCAGGACAGGGCAGCCCCAGCATTTT.

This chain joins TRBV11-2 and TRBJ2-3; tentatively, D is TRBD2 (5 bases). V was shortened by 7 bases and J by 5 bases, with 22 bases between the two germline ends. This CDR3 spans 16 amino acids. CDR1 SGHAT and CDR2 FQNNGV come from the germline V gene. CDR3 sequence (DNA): TGTGCCAGCACCAAGGAAGGAGTCGCTCGGGGAGATACGCAGTATTTT. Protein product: CASTKEGVARGDTQYF.

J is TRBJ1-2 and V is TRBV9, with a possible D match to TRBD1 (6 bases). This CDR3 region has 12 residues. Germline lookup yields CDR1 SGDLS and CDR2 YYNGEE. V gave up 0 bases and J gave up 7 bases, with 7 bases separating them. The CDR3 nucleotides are TGTGCCAGCAGCGTAGAAGGGGGTGGCTACACCTTC. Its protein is CASSVEGGGYTF.

The CDR3 nucleotides are TGTGCCAGCAAAGCTAGCGTGCAAGAGACCCAGTACTTC. Its protein product is CASKASVQETQYF. The chain carries TRBV12-3 or TRBV12-4 and TRBJ2-5, with D possibly matching TRBD2 (6 bases). V was clipped by 7 bases and J by 2 bases, with 11 bases between them. CDR3 length: 13 residues.

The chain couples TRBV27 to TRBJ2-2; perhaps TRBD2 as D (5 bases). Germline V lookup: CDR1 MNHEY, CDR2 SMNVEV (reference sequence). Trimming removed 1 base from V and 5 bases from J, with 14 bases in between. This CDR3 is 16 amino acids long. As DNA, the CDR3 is TGTGCCAGCAGTTTATTTCAAGGATGGGAGACCGGGGAGCTGTTTTTT. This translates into CASSLFQGWETGELFF.

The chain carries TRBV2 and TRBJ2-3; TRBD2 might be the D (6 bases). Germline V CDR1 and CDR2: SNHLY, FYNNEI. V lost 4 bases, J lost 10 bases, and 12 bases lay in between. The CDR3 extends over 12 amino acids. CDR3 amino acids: CASSVEGLAQYF. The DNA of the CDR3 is TGTGCCAGCAGTGTGGAGGGGTTAGCGCAGTATTTT.

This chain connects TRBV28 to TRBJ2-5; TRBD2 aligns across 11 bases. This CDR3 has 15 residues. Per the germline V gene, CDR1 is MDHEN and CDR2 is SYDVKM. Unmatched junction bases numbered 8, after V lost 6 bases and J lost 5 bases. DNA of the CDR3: TGTGCCAGCAGCTCTTTAGCGGGAGGGCCGGAGACCCAGTACTTC. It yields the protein CASSSLAGGPETQYF.

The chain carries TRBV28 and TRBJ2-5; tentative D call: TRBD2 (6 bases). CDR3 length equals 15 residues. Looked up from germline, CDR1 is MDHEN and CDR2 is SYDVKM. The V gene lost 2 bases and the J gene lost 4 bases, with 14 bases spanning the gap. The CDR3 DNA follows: TGTGCCAGCAGTTTAGGGGGGACCTTCCCAGAGACCCAGTACTTC. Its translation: CASSLGGTFPETQYF.

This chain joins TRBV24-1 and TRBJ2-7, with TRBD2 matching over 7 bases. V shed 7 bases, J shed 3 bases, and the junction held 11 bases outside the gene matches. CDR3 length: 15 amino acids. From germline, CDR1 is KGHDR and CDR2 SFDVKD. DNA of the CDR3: TGTGCCACCAGCGCCGGGAGTGGGAGGGGCTACGAGCAGTACTTC. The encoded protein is CATSAGSGRGYEQYF.

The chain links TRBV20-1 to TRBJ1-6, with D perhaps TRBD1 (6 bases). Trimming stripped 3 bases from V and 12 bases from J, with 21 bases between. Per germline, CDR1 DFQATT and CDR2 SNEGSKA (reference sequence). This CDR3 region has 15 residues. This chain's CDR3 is CSASSQGSSWGPLHF. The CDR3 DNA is TGCAGTGCTAGTTCCCAGGGGAGCTCGTGGGGACCCCTCCACTTT.

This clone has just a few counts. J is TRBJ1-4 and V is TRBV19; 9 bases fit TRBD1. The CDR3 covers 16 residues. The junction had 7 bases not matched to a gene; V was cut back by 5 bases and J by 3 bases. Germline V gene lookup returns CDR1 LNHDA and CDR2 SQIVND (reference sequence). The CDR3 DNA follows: TGTGCCAGTAGTCCGGGACAGGGTATTGCTAATGAAAAACTGTTTTTT. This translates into CASSPGQGIANEKLFF. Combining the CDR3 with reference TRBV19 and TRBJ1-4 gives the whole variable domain DGGITQSPKYLFRKEGQNVTLSCEQNLNHDAMYWYRQDPGQGLRLIYYSQIVNDFQKGDIAEGYSVSREKKESFPLTVTSAQKNPTAFYLCASSPGQGIANEKLFFGSGTQLSVL.